The 15 T cell receptor beta chains below all came from one sample that was sequenced in a study of T cell responses to AZD1222 COVID-19 vaccine. Libraries were prepared by immunoSEQ multiplex PCR; TCRdb keeps only in-frame clonotypes and omits some of them. The table has roughly 60,000 clones, approximately 82% seen once. The specimen comprised peripheral blood, sampled on day 0 of AZD1222 vaccination. The receptors come from an adult in good health.

The chain uses TRBV28 and TRBJ1-2, with D unresolved. Trimming shortened V by 4 bases and J by 6 bases, and 12 bases separated the two germline ends. Germline lookup yields CDR1 MDHEN and CDR2 SYDVKM. This CDR3 contains 13 residues. The CDR3 region is CASSSSRSHGYTF. In nucleotides, the CDR3 is TGTGCCAGCAGTTCGAGCAGGAGCCATGGCTACACCTTC.

This clone is a singleton in its sample. This chain joins TRBV28 and TRBJ2-5; D uncertain. Trimming removed 6 bases at V and 0 bases at J, with 8 bases between. This CDR3 contains 13 residues. Per germline, CDR1 MDHEN and CDR2 SYDVKM. CDR3 in DNA: TGTGCCAGCAGCCAAATTGACCAAGAGACCCAGTACTTC. Residues: CASSQIDQETQYF.

CDR3: CASSMTATSDQYV. The CDR3 nucleotides are TGTGCCAGCTCAATGACAGCTACGAGCGATCAGTACGTC. The J gene is TRBJ2-7, the V gene TRBV18, with TRBD1 as a possible D gene (5 bases). CDR1 is KGHSH, CDR2 LQKENI, per germline. There are 13 residues in the CDR3. V lost 5 bases, J lost 10 bases, and 18 bases lay in between.

This sequence joins TRBV6-5 and TRBJ2-4, with 8 bases matching TRBD1. J gave up 4 bases and V 5 bases, and 7 bases lay outside the gene matches. The CDR3 is 15 amino acids. Looked up from germline, CDR1 is MNHEY and CDR2 is SVGAGI. CDR3 loop: CASSPRRDRKNIQYF. The CDR3 nucleotides read TGTGCCAGCAGTCCTCGCCGGGACAGGAAAAACATTCAGTACTTC.

The chain links TRBV7-2 to TRBJ2-7; TRBD1 matches at 8 bases. The junction had 3 bases not matched to a gene; V was cut back by 5 bases and J by 3 bases. Germline CDR1 SGHTA, CDR2 FQGNSA. This CDR3 spans 13 amino acids. CDR3 sequence: CASSTGQGYEQYF. For the CDR3, the DNA is TGTGCCAGCAGCACTGGACAGGGCTACGAGCAGTACTTC.

V is TRBV6-5 and J is TRBJ1-5; D is possibly TRBD1 (6 bases). This CDR3 contains 15 residues. The V gene's germline CDR1 is MNHEY and CDR2 SVGAGI. V was cut by 4 bases and J by 1 base, with 11 bases left in between. CDR3 protein: CASSLTGPSNQPQHF. The CDR3 DNA follows: TGTGCCAGCAGTTTGACAGGACCCAGCAATCAGCCCCAGCATTTT.

The J gene is TRBJ1-5, the V gene TRBV27; 8 bases fit TRBD1. The length of the CDR3 is 16 residues. With V trimmed by 9 bases and J by 0 bases, 10 bases remained unmatched. Germline V gene lookup returns CDR1 MNHEY and CDR2 SMNVEV (reference sequence). The CDR3 region has the DNA TGTGCCAGTCGTCATCCGGGACAGGCTAGCAATCAGCCCCAGCATTTT. Translation: CASRHPGQASNQPQHF.

This CDR3 reads CASSQPTGRLFF. The CDR3, as DNA: TGCGCCAGCAGCCAGCCGACAGGGCGACTGTTTTTT. The rearrangement links TRBV4-3 to TRBJ1-4, with TRBD1 matching over 7 bases. Trimming removed 3 bases from V and 13 bases from J; junction bases left unmatched: 5. CDR1 and CDR2 (germline): LGHNA, YSLEER. This CDR3 has 12 amino acids.

The V call is TRBV7-8, the J call TRBJ2-1; D possibly corresponds to TRBD1 (9 bases). The CDR3 has 16 amino acids. Germline-derived CDR1 and CDR2 are SGHVS and FQNEAQ. V lost 1 base, J lost 3 bases, and 13 bases lay in between. In DNA, the CDR3 is TGTGCCAGCAGCTTAGTAGCGGGACAGGGCTACAATGAGCAGTTCTTC. It codes for CASSLVAGQGYNEQFF.

The rearrangement uses TRBV5-1 and TRBJ2-1; 11 bases fit TRBD2. In germline, CDR1 is SGHRS, CDR2 YFSETQ. CDR3 length: 17 residues. With V trimmed by 2 bases and J by 8 bases, 12 bases remained unmatched. The CDR3: CASSFALAGGPMDEQFF. The CDR3, as DNA: TGCGCCAGCAGCTTCGCCTTAGCGGGAGGGCCGATGGATGAGCAGTTCTTC.

This chain joins TRBV5-6 and TRBJ2-3, with TRBD2 matching 11 bases. This CDR3 spans 18 amino acids. The ends lost 3 bases at V and 3 bases at J; junction bases unmatched: 12. Germline V gives CDR1 SGHDT, CDR2 YYEEEE. CDR3: CASSSTSGRFLGTDTQYF. The CDR3 bases are TGTGCCAGCAGCTCAACTAGCGGGAGATTCCTGGGGACAGATACGCAGTATTTT.

This clone was found once. V and J are TRBV28 and TRBJ2-7, with D perhaps matching TRBD2 (6 bases). This CDR3 has 10 amino acids. The germline V gene encodes CDR1 MDHEN and CDR2 SYDVKM. The V gene lost 8 bases and the J gene lost 7 bases, with 9 bases spanning the gap. The CDR3 DNA sequence: TGTGCCAGCGGGAGCGGGGAGCAGTACTTC. It codes for CASGSGEQYF.

V and J are TRBV6-4 and TRBJ1-1; the D gene is possibly TRBD1 (5 bases). V was pared by 6 bases and J by 1 base, with 12 bases between. From germline, CDR1 is MRHNA and CDR2 SNTAGT. CDR3 length: 14 amino acids. The CDR3 nucleotides read TGTGCCAGCAGGGTTACCGGGGGGAACACTGAAGCTTTCTTT. Protein: CASRVTGGNTEAFF.

The chain links TRBV30 to TRBJ1-1; maybe TRBD1 (5 bases). The CDR3 is 14 residues long. The V gene's germline CDR1 is GTSNPN and CDR2 SVGIG (reference sequence). Trimming pared 2 bases from V and 5 bases from J, leaving 15 bases between. CDR3 region: CAWSFGGRVTEAFF. Here the CDR3 DNA reads TGTGCCTGGAGTTTTGGGGGGAGGGTTACTGAAGCTTTCTTT.

The chain's CDR3 is CASSPPNRGEAFF. CDR3 in DNA: TGTGCCAGCTCACCACCAAACAGGGGTGAAGCTTTCTTT. The V gene is TRBV18, the J gene TRBJ1-1, with 7 bases aligning to TRBD1. With V trimmed by 0 bases and J by 7 bases, 2 bases remained unmatched. The CDR3 length is 13 residues. Germline V gene data show CDR1 as KGHSH and CDR2 as LQKENI.